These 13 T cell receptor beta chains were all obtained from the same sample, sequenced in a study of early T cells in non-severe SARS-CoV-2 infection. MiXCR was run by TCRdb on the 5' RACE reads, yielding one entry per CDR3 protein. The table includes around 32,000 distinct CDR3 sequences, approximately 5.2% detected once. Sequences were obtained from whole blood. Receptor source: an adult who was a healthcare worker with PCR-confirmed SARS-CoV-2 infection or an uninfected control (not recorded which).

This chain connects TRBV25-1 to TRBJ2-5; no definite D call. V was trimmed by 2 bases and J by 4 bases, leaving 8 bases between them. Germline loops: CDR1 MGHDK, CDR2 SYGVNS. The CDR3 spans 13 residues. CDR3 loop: CASSEGRAETQYF. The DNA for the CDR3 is TGTGCCAGCAGTGAAGGGCGTGCAGAGACCCAGTACTTC.

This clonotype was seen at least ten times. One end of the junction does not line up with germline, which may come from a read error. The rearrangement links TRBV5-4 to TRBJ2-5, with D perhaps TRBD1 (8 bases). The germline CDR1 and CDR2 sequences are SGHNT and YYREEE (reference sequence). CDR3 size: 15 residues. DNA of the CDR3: TGTGCCAACAGCGTCACAGGGGGGGGGAAAGAGACCCAGTACTTC. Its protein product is CANSVTGGGKETQYF.

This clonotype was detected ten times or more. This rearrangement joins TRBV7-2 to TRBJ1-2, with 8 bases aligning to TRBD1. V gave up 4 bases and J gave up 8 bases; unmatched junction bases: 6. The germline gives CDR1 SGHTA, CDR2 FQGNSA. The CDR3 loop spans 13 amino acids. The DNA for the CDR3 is TGTGCCAGCAGCTCCCAGGGGGCTAGCGGCTACACCTTC. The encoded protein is CASSSQGASGYTF.

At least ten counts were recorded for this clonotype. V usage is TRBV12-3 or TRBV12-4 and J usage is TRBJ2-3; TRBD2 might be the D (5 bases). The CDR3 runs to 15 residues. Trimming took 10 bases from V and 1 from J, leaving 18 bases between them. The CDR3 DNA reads TGTGCCATCCTCCTGCCTCTACTAGGCACAGATACGCAGTATTTT. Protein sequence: CAILLPLLGTDTQYF.

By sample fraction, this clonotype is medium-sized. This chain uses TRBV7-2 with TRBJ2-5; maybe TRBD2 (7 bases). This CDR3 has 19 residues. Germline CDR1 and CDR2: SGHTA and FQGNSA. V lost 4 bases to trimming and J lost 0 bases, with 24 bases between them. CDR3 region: CASSSKGGLPLSHQETQYF. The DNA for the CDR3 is TGTGCCAGCAGCTCTAAAGGGGGACTACCGTTATCTCACCAAGAGACCCAGTACTTC.

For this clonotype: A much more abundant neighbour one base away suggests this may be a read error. The CDR3 nucleotides read TGCAGTGCTAGTGATAGCGGTCACGAGACCCTGTACTTC. This encodes CSASDSGHETLYF. V and J are TRBV20-1 and TRBJ2-5, with D tentatively TRBD2 (6 bases). The CDR3 contains 13 residues. In germline, CDR1 is DFQATT, CDR2 SNEGSKA (reference sequence).

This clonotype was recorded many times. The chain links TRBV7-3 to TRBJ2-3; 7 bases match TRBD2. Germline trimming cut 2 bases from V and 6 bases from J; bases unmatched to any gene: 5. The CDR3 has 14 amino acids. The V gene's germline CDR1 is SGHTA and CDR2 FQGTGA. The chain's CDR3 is CASSLGGGPDTQYF. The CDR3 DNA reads TGTGCCAGCAGCTTAGGCGGGGGTCCCGATACGCAGTATTTT.

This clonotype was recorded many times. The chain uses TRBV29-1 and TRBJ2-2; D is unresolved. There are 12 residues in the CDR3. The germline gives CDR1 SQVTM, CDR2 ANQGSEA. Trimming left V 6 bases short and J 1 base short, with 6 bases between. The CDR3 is CSVHKNTGELFF. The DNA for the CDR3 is TGCAGCGTGCACAAGAACACCGGGGAGCTGTTTTTT.

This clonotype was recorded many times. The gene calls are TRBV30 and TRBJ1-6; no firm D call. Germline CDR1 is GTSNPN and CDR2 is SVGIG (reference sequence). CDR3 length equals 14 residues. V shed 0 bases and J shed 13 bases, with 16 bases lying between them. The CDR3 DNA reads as TGTGCCTGGAGTGTCGGCCTTCCAAGGTTCCCCCTCCACTTT. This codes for CAWSVGLPRFPLHF. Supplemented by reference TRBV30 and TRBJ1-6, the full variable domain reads SQTIHQWPATLVQPVGSPLSLECTVEGTSNPNLYWYRQAAGRGLQLLFYSVGIGQISSEVPQNLSASRPQDRQFILSSKKLLLSDSGFYLCAWSVGLPRFPLHFGNGTRLTVT.

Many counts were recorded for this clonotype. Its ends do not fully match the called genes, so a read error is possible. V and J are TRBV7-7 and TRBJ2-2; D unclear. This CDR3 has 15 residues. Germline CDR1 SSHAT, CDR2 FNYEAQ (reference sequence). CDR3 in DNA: TGTGCTAGCAGCTTAGGTTCGGTTTCCGCCGGGGAGCTGTTTTTT. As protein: CASSLGSVSAGELFF.

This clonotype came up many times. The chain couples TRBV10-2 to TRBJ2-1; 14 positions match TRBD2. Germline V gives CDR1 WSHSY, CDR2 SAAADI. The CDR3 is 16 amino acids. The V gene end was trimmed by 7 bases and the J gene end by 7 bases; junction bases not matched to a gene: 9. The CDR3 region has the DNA TGCGCCAGCAATGGACTAGCGGGGGGCGAGCGGAATGAGCAGTTCTTC. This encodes CASNGLAGGERNEQFF.

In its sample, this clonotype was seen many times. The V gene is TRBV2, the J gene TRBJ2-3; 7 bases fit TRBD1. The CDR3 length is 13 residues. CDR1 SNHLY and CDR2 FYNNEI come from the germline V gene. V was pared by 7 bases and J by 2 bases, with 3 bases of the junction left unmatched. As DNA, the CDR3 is TGTGCCAGCAAGGGGGCTAACACAGATACGCAGTATTTT. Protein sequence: CASKGANTDTQYF.

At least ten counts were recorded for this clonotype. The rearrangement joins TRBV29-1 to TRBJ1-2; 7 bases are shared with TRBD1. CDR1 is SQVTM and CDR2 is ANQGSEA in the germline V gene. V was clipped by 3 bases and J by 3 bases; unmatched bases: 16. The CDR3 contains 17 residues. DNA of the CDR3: TGCAGCGTTGAGAGCCTTGTTGGGTTTAGGGGGCACTATGGCTACACCTTC. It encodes CSVESLVGFRGHYGYTF.